This T cell receptor (beta chain) stems from a study of cytomegalovirus exposure and HLA in healthy donors. On this clone: Its antigen is not known.

Regarding the study as a whole: Researchers counted around 180 TCR beta chains as cytomegalovirus-associated.

The repertoire was sequenced with immunoSEQ multiplex PCR; TCRdb's copy has only in-frame clones and lacks some. This repertoire shows under 200,000 clones, roughly 90% found once; its top ten account for about 6%. The receptor's source is a woman between 25 and 40 years old in good health and CMV-seronegative. The specimen sequenced was PBMCs.

The DNA of the CDR3 is TGTGCCAGCAGCTTAGCGGGACTACAGGCCTACAATGAGCAGTTCTTC. Translating gives CASSLAGLQAYNEQFF. The chain uses TRBV7-6 and TRBJ2-1, with 7 bases identical to TRBD2. Germline loops: CDR1 SGHVS, CDR2 FNYEAQ. The ends lost 0 bases at V and 2 bases at J; junction bases unmatched: 4. The CDR3 length is 16 residues.